These T cell receptor beta chains were read from a single sample in a study of cytomegalovirus exposure and HLA in healthy donors. Assay: immunoSEQ multiplex PCR; the TCRdb copy retains only in-frame clones and omits some. The table records 190,000 or so clones, about 80% of them present only once. The sequenced sample consisted of PBMCs. All receptors derive from a boy between 10 and 17 years old in good health and CMV-seronegative. The CDR3 runs from the conserved cysteine through the conserved F or W.

j_gene: TRBJ2-1
v_gene: TRBV5-5
CDR3aa: CASSLSGQQGDGQFF

j_gene: TRBJ1-6
v_gene: TRBV28
CDR3aa: CASSPMDRENSPLHF

j_gene: TRBJ2-7
v_gene: TRBV6-1
CDR3aa: CASSESSQGRYEQYF

j_gene: TRBJ2-7
v_gene: TRBV6-5
CDR3aa: CASSYSRGRPLYEQYF

j_gene: TRBJ2-7
v_gene: TRBV7-9
CDR3aa: CASSLGPGTGTSKSEQYF

j_gene: TRBJ2-2
v_gene: TRBV6-1
CDR3aa: CASRGGQGDTGELFF

j_gene: TRBJ1-1
v_gene: TRBV19
CDR3aa: CASSRQGLNTEAFF

j_gene: TRBJ2-3
v_gene: TRBV7-6
CDR3aa: CASSSGLAGNADTQYF

j_gene: TRBJ2-1
v_gene: TRBV7-3
CDR3aa: CASSPTGGGPNNEQFF

j_gene: TRBJ2-1
v_gene: TRBV9
CDR3aa: CASSVGQLLTTPRYEQFF

j_gene: TRBJ1-2
v_gene: TRBV30
CDR3aa: CAWSVLRAYTF

j_gene: TRBJ1-6
v_gene: TRBV4-1
CDR3aa: CASSQGQGAYNSPLHF

j_gene: TRBJ1-3
v_gene: TRBV4-2
CDR3aa: CASSQDTGGISGNTIYF

j_gene: TRBJ2-1
v_gene: TRBV4-2
CDR3aa: CASSQDHWRGNEQFF

j_gene: TRBJ2-7
v_gene: TRBV11-3
CDR3aa: CASRPHGGYEQYF

j_gene: TRBJ2-5
v_gene: TRBV28
CDR3aa: CASSRDFQETQYF

j_gene: TRBJ1-2
v_gene: TRBV6-1
CDR3aa: CASSEGGDRSFNYGYTF

j_gene: TRBJ2-1
v_gene: TRBV12-5
CDR3aa: CASGLGGSSYNEQFF

j_gene: TRBJ2-1
v_gene: TRBV9
CDR3aa: CASSASTGSWNEQFF

j_gene: TRBJ2-7
v_gene: TRBV5-6
CDR3aa: CASSLLTVVDEQYF

j_gene: TRBJ1-3
v_gene: TRBV6-1
CDR3aa: CASSGTEGNTIYF

j_gene: TRBJ1-1
v_gene: TRBV27
CDR3aa: CASSGAEGGTEAFF

j_gene: TRBJ1-2
v_gene: TRBV19
CDR3aa: CASSIRSQGGYGYTF

j_gene: TRBJ1-1
v_gene: TRBV6-1
CDR3aa: CASSGNRQGNTEAFF

j_gene: TRBJ1-2
v_gene: TRBV30
CDR3aa: CAWRGPRYGYTF

j_gene: TRBJ2-1
v_gene: TRBV2
CDR3aa: CASNAGGDGGKQFF

j_gene: TRBJ2-5
v_gene: TRBV11-3
CDR3aa: CASSSSLAGGEETQYF

j_gene: TRBJ2-3
v_gene: TRBV5-8
CDR3aa: CASSWGNAPSTDTQYF

j_gene: TRBJ1-2
v_gene: TRBV11-3
CDR3aa: CASSPGQRNGYTF

j_gene: TRBJ2-1
v_gene: TRBV4-3
CDR3aa: CASSQSNPLAGNEQFF

j_gene: TRBJ2-7
v_gene: TRBV11-2
CDR3aa: CASSLTGYEQYF

j_gene: TRBJ1-2
v_gene: TRBV5-6
CDR3aa: CASSLAPGEGGYTF

j_gene: TRBJ2-3
v_gene: TRBV19
CDR3aa: CASSLLRAGGTDTQYF

j_gene: .
v_gene: TRBV2
CDR3aa: CASSLSYEQYF

j_gene: TRBJ1-2
v_gene: TRBV19
CDR3aa: CASSRGTGDGYTF

j_gene: TRBJ1-1
v_gene: TRBV20-1
CDR3aa: CSANRLEAFF

j_gene: TRBJ2-1
v_gene: TRBV7-2
CDR3aa: CASSPWGLAGGNEQFF

j_gene: TRBJ2-5
v_gene: TRBV11-3
CDR3aa: CASSPGGEDQETQYF

j_gene: TRBJ1-2
v_gene: TRBV30
CDR3aa: CAWGRAVGDGYTF

j_gene: TRBJ1-1
v_gene: TRBV12-5
CDR3aa: CASGLRRGRGNTEAFF

j_gene: TRBJ2-3
v_gene: TRBV7-9
CDR3aa: CASSLQLTQYF

j_gene: TRBJ1-1
v_gene: TRBV9
CDR3aa: CASSPGGIPEAFF

j_gene: TRBJ1-5
v_gene: TRBV5-1
CDR3aa: CASSLGDSDQPQHF

j_gene: TRBJ1-2
v_gene: TRBV28
CDR3aa: CASSFSGNGYTF

j_gene: TRBJ2-5
v_gene: TRBV6-1
CDR3aa: CALGAGDQETQYF